One and the same sample provided the 2 T cell receptor beta chains below, sequenced in a study of blood T cell repertoires in COVID-19. Assay used: immunoSEQ multiplex PCR; TCRdb lists only in-frame clones, some missing. The sample yields roughly 280,000 clones, about 85% seen once. Sequencing was carried out using peripheral blood. The receptors here all came from a woman aged 45-59 years who had recovered from COVID-19.

This chain links TRBV5-1 with TRBJ2-5, with 14 bases aligning to TRBD2. Germline CDR1 is SGHRS and CDR2 is YFSETQ. V lost 4 bases, J lost 4 bases, and 6 bases stayed unmatched. This CDR3 region has 16 residues. The CDR3 region is CASSRGGTSGRETQYF. The CDR3 coding sequence is TGCGCCAGCAGCCGGGGAGGGACTAGCGGGAGAGAGACCCAGTACTTC.

This chain connects TRBV5-4 to TRBJ2-1, with a possible D match to TRBD1 (5 bases). With 0 bases removed from V and 1 base from J, the gap between germline ends came to 11 bases. Germline CDR1 is SGHNT and CDR2 is YYREEE (reference sequence). The CDR3 consists of 16 residues. CDR3 DNA: TGTGCCAGCAGCTTGGGGGGCAGGGCGTCCTACAATGAGCAGTTCTTC. Translation gives CASSLGGRASYNEQFF.